This record covers a single T cell receptor beta chain. These data come from a study of T cell changes during pregnancy in multiple sclerosis. The table came from immunoSEQ multiplex PCR; TCRdb's copy has only in-frame clones and leaves some out. The top ten hold less than 0.9% of the sample, which has about 40,000 clones, around nine tenths seen once. Germline V gene sequence: CDR1 MDHEN, CDR2 SYDVKM. This CDR3 comprises 17 residues. Trimming at V came to 7 bases and at J to 5 bases, leaving 19 bases not matched to a gene. The receptor was isolated from a female donor with multiple sclerosis, enrolled in a pregnancy study. The genes are TRBV28 and TRBJ1-1; TRBD1 aligns across 7 bases. The sequences come from CD4+ T cells from peripheral blood mononuclear cells, collected before pregnancy. The CDR3 spells CASTPGGAGGRRTEAFF. CDR3 in DNA: TGTGCCAGCACCCCCGGCGGGGCAGGGGGAAGAAGAACTGAAGCTTTCTTT.